In its sample, the clone carrying this TCR beta chain was seen a few times. As yet, its antigen is unknown. Germline CDR1 is KGHDR and CDR2 is SFDVKD. The CDR3 loop spans 13 amino acids. The V and J ends lost 5 bases and 6 bases respectively, with 10 bases between them. Noted time point: newly diagnosed GD, antithyroid drugs for less than 3 months. Researchers made the TCR library from RNA that was extracted from PBMCs. An approximately 10-milliliter sample of peripheral blood was drawn into EDTA tubes. Both iRepertoire HTBI primers and Arm-PCR of CDR3 regions were used to build the TCR beta libraries. One entry per CDR3 protein, called by TCRdb with MiXCR from the multiplex PCR reads. The sample records 550,000 to 700,000 distinct CDR3 sequences, roughly 15% being singletons. This sample is drawn from a study of regulatory T cells in long-lasting Graves disease. Study-wide points: Segments TRBV28, TRBJ1-2 and TRBJ2-5 showed preferential usage in persistent disease.

This sample also appeared in a second study, on T cells in Graves' hyperthyroidism and ophthalmopathy.

This TCR was recovered from a man between 18 and 29 years old with Graves disease. This specimen consisted of peripheral blood mononuclear cells (PBMCs), obtained at new diagnosis, from a patient treated with antithyroid drugs. The gene calls are TRBV24-1 and TRBJ2-1; D uncertain. The CDR3 loop reads CATSASRSNEQFF. DNA for the CDR3: TGTGCCACCAGTGCGTCTAGAAGCAATGAGCAGTTCTTC.